This is a list of T cell receptor beta chains from one sample in a study of blood T cell repertoires in COVID-19. Generated by immunoSEQ multiplex PCR, the TCRdb table keeps only in-frame clones and is missing some. The data show around 99,000 clones, about 90% seen once. What was sequenced was peripheral blood. Source of these receptors: a woman in her twenties or thirties with acute or convalescent COVID-19. CDR3s include the opening cysteine and the closing phenylalanine or tryptophan. The order of the fields is V gene, clone size, D gene, J gene, CDR3 protein, CDR3 DNA. A D gene is named only where the DNA matches it firmly. Size tells how often a clone was seen (once, few, many) or the class of an expanded clone, and some rows leave it out.

TRBV7-2	NA	NA	TRBJ1-5	CASSLGPVNQPQHF	TGTGCCAGCAGCTTAGGTCCAGTCAATCAGCCCCAGCATTTT
TRBV9	NA	TRBD2	TRBJ2-1	CASSPTSGSSYNEQFF	TGTGCCAGCAGCCCGACTAGCGGGAGCTCCTACAATGAGCAGTTCTTC
TRBV7-6	NA	NA	TRBJ2-1	CASSPRTGSSYNEQFF	TGTGCCAGCAGCCCGCGGACTGGGAGCTCCTACAATGAGCAGTTCTTC
TRBV2	NA	TRBD2	TRBJ2-1	CASSEAWASGGYEQFF	TGTGCCAGCAGTGAAGCGTGGGCTAGCGGGGGGTATGAGCAGTTCTTC
TRBV28	NA	NA	TRBJ2-3	CASSLEGPDTQYF	TGTGCCAGCAGTTTAGAGGGTCCTGATACGCAGTATTTT
TRBV12-3/TRBV12-4	NA	NA	TRBJ2-3	CASIRLAGDTQYF	TGTGCCAGCATAAGGCTAGCCGGAGATACGCAGTATTTT
TRBV9	NA	TRBD2	TRBJ2-7	CASSVGPAGNYEQYF	TGTGCCAGCAGCGTAGGGCCAGCGGGGAACTACGAGCAGTACTTC
TRBV4-2	NA	TRBD1	TRBJ1-1	CASSQGQGPLEAFF	TGTGCCAGCAGCCAAGGACAGGGACCGCTTGAAGCTTTCTTT
TRBV18	NA	TRBD1	TRBJ1-6	CASSRTGANNSPLHF	TGTGCCAGCTCTCGGACAGGGGCGAATAATTCACCCCTCCACTTT
TRBV15	once	NA	TRBJ1-5	CATSRDPGFNQPQHF	TGTGCCACCAGCAGAGATCCGGGATTCAATCAGCCCCAGCATTTT
TRBV3-1/TRBV3-2	NA	TRBD1	TRBJ1-1	CASSPNPGQGNTEAFF	TGTGCCAGCAGCCCAAACCCGGGACAGGGGAACACTGAAGCTTTCTTT